This T cell receptor (beta chain) derives from a study of control samples from healthy donors and cancer patients. Assay: immunoSEQ multiplex PCR; the TCRdb copy retains only in-frame clones and omits some. The table shows some 9,500 clones, with roughly nine tenths occurring only once. This CDR3 is built from 16 residues. Germline V lookup: CDR1 SGDLS, CDR2 YYNGEE. The V end lost 0 bases, the J end lost 4 bases, and 17 bases lay between the germline ends. This clonotype originated in a man aged 55 to 70 with colorectal cancer. What was sequenced was PBMCs. The rearrangement uses TRBV9 and TRBJ2-7; the D gene is possibly TRBD1 (6 bases). In DNA, the CDR3 is TGTGCCAGCAGCGTAGGCCCCGGGACACAAAGTTACGAGCAGTACTTC. Protein product: CASSVGPGTQSYEQYF.